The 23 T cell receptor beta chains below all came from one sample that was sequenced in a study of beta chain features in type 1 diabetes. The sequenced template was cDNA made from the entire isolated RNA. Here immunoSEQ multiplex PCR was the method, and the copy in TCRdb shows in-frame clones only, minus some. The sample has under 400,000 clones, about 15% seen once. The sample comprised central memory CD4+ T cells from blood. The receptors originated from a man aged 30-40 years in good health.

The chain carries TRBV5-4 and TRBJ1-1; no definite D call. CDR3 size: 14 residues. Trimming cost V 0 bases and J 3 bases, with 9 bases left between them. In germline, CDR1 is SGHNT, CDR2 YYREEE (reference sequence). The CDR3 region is CASSLGHEYTEAFF. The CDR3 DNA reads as TGTGCCAGCAGCTTGGGGCATGAGTACACTGAAGCTTTCTTT.

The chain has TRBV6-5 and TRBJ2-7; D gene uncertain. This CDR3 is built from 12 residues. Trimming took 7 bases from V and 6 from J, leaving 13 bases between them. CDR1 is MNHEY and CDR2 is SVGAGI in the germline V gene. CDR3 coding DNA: TGTGCCAGCACCGACGGTCTGAGCGAGCAGTACTTC. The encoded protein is CASTDGLSEQYF.

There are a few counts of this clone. CDR3 in DNA: TGCGCCAGCAGCTTGGACCCGAGCCAAACTAATGAAAAACTGTTTTTT. It yields the protein CASSLDPSQTNEKLFF. The V call is TRBV5-1, the J call TRBJ1-4; unclear D gene. V was clipped by 0 bases and J by 1 base, with 10 bases between them. This CDR3 contains 16 residues. Germline V gene lookup returns CDR1 SGHRS and CDR2 YFSETQ.

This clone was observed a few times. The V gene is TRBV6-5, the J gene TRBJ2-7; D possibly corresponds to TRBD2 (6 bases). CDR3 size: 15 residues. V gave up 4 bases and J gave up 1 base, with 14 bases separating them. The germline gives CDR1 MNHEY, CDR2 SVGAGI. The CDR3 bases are TGTGCCAGCAGTTTGGACTATAGAAAATCCTACGAGCAGTACGTC. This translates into CASSLDYRKSYEQYV.

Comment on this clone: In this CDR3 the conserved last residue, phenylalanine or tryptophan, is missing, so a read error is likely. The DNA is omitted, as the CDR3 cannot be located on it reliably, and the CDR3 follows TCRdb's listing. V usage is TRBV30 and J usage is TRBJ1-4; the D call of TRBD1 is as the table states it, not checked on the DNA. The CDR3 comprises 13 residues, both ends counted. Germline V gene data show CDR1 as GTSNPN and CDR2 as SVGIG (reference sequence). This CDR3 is CAWSGMRGDSLKT.

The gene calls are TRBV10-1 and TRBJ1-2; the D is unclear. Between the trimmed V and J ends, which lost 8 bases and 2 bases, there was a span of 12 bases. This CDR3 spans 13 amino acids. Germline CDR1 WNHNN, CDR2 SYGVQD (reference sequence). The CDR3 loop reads CASAPDRNYGYTF. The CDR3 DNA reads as TGCGCCAGCGCTCCGGACCGAAACTATGGCTACACCTTC.

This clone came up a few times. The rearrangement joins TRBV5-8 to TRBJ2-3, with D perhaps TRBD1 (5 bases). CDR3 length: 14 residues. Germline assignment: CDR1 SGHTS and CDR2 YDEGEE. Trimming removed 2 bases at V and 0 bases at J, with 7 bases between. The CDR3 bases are TGTGCCAGCAGCTTCGACAGTAGCACAGATACGCAGTATTTT. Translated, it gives CASSFDSSTDTQYF.

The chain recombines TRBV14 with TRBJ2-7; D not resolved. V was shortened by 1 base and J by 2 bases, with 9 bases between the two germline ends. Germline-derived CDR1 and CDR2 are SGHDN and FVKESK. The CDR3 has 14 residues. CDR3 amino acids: CASSQGTYTYEQYF. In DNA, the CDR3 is TGTGCCAGCAGCCAAGGGACGTACACCTACGAGCAGTACTTC. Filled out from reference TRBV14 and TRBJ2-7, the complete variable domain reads EAGVTQFPSHSVIEKGQTVTLRCDPISGHDNLYWYRRVMGKEIKFLLHFVKESKQDESGMPNNRFLAERTGGTYSTLKVQPAELEDSGVYFCASSQGTYTYEQYFGPGTRLTVT.

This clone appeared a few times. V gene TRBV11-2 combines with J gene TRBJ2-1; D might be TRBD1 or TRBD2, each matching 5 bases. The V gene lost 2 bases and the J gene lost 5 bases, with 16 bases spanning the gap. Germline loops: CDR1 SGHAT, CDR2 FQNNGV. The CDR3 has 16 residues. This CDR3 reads CASSLTGPTIHNEQFF. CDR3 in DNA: TGTGCCAGCAGCTTAACGGGACCGACTATCCACAATGAGCAGTTCTTC.

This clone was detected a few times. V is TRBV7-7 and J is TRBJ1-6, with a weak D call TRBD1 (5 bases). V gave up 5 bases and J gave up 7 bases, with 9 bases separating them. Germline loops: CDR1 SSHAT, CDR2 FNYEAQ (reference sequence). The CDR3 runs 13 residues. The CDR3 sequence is CASSRGANSPLHF. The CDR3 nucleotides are TGTGCCAGCAGCCGCGGGGCCAATTCACCCCTCCACTTT.

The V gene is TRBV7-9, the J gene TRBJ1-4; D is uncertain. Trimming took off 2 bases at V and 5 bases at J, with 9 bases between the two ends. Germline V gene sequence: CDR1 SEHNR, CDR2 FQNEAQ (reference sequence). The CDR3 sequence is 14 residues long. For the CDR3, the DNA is TGTGCCAGCAGCTTAAGCAGGTTAAATGAAAAACTGTTTTTT. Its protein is CASSLSRLNEKLFF.

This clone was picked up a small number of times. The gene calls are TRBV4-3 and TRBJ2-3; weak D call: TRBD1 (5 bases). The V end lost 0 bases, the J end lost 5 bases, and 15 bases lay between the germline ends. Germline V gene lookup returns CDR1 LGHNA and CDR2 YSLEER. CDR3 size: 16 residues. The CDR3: CASSQDDSRVLDTQYF. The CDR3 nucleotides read TGCGCCAGCAGCCAAGATGACTCCAGGGTACTAGATACGCAGTATTTT.

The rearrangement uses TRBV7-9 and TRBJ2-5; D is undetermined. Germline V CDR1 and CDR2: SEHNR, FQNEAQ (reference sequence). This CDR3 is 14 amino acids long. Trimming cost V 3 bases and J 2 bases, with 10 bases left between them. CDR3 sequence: CASSFPGQQETQYF. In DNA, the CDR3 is TGTGCCAGCAGCTTCCCCGGGCAGCAAGAGACCCAGTACTTC.

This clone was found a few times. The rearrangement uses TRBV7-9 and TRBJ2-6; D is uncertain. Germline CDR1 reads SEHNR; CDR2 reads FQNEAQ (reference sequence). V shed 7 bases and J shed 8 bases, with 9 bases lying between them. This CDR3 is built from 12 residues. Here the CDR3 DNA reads TGTGCCAGCAACTCGGGCTCCAACGTCCTGACTTTC. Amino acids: CASNSGSNVLTF.

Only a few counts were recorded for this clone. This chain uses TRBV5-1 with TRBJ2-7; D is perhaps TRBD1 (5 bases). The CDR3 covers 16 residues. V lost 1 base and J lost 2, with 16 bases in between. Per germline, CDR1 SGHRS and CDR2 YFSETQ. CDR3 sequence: CASSLSIDSPTYEQYF. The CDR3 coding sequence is TGCGCCAGCAGCTTGTCAATCGACAGTCCGACCTACGAGCAGTACTTC.

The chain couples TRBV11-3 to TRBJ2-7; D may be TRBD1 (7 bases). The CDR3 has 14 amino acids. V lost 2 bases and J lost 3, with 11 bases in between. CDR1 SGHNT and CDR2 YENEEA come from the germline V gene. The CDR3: CASSLQGGIYEQYV. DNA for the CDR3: TGTGCCAGCAGCTTACAGGGGGGCATCTACGAGCAGTACGTC.

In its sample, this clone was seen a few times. CDR3 coding DNA: TGTGCCAGCAGTTCTAGGCCGGCCACCGGGGAGCTGTTTTTT. Protein sequence: CASSSRPATGELFF. The chain links TRBV6-5 to TRBJ2-2; D is unclear. Germline lookup yields CDR1 MNHEY and CDR2 SVGAGI. This CDR3 region has 14 residues. Between the trimmed V and J ends, which lost 4 bases and 4 bases, there was a span of 10 bases.

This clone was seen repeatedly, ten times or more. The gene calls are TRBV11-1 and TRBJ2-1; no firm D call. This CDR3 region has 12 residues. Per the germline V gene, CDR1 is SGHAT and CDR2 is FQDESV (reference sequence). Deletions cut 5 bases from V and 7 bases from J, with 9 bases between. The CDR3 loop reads CASSRIRNEQFF. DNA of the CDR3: TGTGCCAGCAGCCGCATTCGGAATGAGCAGTTCTTC. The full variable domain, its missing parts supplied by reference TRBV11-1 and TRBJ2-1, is EAEVAQSPRYKITEKSQAVAFWCDPISGHATLYWYRQILGQGPELLVQFQDESVVDDSQLPKDRFSAERLKGVDSTLKIQPAELGDSAMYLCASSRIRNEQFFGPGTRLTVL.

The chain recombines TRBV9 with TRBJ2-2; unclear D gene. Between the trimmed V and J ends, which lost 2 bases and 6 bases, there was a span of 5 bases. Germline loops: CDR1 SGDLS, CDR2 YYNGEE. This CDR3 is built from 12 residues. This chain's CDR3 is CASSVLSGELFF. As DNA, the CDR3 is TGTGCCAGCAGCGTTTTGTCCGGGGAGCTGTTTTTT.

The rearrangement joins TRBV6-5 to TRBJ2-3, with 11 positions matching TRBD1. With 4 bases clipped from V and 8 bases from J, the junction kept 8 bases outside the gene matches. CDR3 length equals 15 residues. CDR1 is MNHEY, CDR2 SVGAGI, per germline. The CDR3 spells CASSLRDRGLGTQYF. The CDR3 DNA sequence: TGTGCCAGCAGTTTACGGGACAGGGGGTTGGGTACGCAGTATTTT.

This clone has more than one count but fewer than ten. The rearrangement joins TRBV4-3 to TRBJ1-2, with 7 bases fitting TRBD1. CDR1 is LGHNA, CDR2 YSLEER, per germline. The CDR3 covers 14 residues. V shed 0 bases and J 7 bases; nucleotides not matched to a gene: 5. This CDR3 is CASSQDRYRGGYTF. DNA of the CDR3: TGCGCCAGCAGCCAAGATCGGTACAGGGGTGGCTACACCTTC.

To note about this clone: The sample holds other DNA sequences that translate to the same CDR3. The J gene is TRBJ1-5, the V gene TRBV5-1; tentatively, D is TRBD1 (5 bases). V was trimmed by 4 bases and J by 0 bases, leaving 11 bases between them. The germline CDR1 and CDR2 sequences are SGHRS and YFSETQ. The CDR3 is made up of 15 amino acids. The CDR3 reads CASSPSGGSNQPQHF. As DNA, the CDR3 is TGCGCCAGCAGCCCTAGCGGGGGTAGCAATCAGCCCCAGCATTTT.

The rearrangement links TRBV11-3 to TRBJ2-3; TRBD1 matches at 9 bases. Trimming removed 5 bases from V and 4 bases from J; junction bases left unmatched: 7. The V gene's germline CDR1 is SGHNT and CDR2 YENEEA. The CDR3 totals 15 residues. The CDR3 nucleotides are TGTGCCAGCAGCCTGGACAGGGGTAGGGCAGATACGCAGTATTTT. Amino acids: CASSLDRGRADTQYF.